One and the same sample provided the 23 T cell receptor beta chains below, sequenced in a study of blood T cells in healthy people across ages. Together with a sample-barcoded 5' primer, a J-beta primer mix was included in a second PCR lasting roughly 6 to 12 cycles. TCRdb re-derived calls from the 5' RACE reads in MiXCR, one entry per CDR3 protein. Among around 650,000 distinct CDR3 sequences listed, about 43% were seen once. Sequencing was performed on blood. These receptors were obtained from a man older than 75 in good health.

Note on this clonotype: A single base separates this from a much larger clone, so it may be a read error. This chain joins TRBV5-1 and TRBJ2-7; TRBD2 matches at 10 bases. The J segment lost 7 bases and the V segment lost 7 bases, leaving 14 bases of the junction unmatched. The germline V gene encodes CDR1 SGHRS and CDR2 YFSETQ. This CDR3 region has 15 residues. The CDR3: CASRLGLAGVDEQYF. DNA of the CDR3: TGCGCCAGCCGATTGGGGCTAGCGGGAGTTGATGAGCAGTACTTC.

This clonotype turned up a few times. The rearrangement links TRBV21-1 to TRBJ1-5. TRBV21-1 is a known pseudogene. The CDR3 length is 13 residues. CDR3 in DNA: TGTGCCAGCACCTCGAAGGGTGATCAGCCCCAGCATTTT. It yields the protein CASTSKGDQPQHF.

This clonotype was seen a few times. Here the CDR3 reads CASSFAGFSYEQYF. The CDR3 DNA reads as TGTGCCAGCAGCTTTGCAGGGTTCTCCTACGAGCAGTACTTC. The chain uses TRBV7-8 and TRBJ2-7, with D possibly matching TRBD1 (5 bases). CDR1 is SGHVS and CDR2 is FQNEAQ in the germline V gene. This CDR3 comprises 14 residues. V shed 3 bases and J shed 0 bases, with 9 bases lying between them.

The chain's CDR3 is CSAAQGNYGYTF. The CDR3 coding sequence is TGCAGTGCAGCACAGGGCAACTATGGCTACACCTTC. The chain recombines TRBV20-1 with TRBJ1-2; D is possibly TRBD1 (6 bases). This CDR3 has 12 amino acids. Trimming pared 6 bases from V and 2 bases from J, leaving 10 bases between. Per germline, CDR1 DFQATT and CDR2 SNEGSKA (reference sequence).

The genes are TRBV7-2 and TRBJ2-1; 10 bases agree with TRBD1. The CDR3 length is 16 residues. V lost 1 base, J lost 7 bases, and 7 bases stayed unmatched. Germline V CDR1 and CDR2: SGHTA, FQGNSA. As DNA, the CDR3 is TGTGCCAGCAGCTTAGGGGGACAGGGGACGGGGAATGAGCAGTTCTTC. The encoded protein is CASSLGGQGTGNEQFF.

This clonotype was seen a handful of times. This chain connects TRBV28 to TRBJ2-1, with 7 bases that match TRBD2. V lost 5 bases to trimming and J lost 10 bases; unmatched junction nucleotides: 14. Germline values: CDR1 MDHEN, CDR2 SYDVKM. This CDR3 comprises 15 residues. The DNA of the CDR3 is TGTGCCAGCAGTCCTCCGGGACTAAAACGAGAGGAGCAGTTCTTC. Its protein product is CASSPPGLKREEQFF.

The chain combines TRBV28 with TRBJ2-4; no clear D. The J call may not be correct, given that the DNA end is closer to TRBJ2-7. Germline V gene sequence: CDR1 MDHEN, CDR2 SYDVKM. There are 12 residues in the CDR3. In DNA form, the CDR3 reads TGTGCCAGCAGTACCCTTCAGTACGAGCAGTACTTC. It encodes CASSTLQYEQYF.

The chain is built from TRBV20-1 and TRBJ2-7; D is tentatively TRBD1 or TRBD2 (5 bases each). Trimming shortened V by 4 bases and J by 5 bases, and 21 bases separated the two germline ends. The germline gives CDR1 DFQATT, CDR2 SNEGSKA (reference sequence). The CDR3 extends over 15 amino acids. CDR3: CSAKRDRVVTHEQYF. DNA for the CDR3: TGCAGTGCTAAAAGGGACCGTGTGGTTACCCACGAGCAGTACTTC.

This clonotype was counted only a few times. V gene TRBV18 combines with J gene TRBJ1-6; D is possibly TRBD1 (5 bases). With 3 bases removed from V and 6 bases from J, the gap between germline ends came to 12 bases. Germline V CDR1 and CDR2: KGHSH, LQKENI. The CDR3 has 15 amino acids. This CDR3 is CASSPSGRTNSPLHF. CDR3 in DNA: TGTGCCAGCTCACCCTCGGGACGGACTAATTCACCCCTCCACTTT.

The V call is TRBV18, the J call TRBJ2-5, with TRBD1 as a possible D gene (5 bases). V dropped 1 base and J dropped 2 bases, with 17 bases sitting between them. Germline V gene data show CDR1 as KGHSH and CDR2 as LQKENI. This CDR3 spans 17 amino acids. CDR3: CASSPLRQGGGQETQYF. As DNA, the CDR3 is TGTGCCAGCTCACCACTACGCCAGGGTGGCGGACAAGAGACCCAGTACTTC.

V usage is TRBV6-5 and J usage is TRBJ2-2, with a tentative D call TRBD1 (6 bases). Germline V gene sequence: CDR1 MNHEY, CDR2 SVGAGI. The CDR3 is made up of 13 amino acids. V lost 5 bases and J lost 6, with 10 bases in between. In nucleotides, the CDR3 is TGTGCCAGCAGTGACAAGGGGGCCGGGGAGCTGTTTTTT. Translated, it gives CASSDKGAGELFF.

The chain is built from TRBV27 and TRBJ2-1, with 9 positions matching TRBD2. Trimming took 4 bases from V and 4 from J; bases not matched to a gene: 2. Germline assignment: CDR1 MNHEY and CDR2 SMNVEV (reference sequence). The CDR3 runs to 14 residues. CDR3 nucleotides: TGTGCCAGCAGTTCTCTAGCGGGGTACAATGAGCAGTTCTTC. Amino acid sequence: CASSSLAGYNEQFF.

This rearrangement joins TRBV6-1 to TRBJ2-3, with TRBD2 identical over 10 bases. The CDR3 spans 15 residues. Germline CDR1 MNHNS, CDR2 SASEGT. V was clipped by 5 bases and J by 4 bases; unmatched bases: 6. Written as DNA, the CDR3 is TGTGCCAGCAGTTTAATAGCGGGGGGCCCAGATACGCAGTATTTT. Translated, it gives CASSLIAGGPDTQYF.

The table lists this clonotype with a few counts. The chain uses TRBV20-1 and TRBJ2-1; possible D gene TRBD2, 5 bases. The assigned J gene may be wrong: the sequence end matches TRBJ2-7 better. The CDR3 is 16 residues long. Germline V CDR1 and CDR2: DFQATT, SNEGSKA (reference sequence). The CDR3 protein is CSARVGKLVTYNEQYF. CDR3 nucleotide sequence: TGCAGTGCTAGAGTGGGGAAACTAGTGACCTACAATGAGCAGTACTTC.

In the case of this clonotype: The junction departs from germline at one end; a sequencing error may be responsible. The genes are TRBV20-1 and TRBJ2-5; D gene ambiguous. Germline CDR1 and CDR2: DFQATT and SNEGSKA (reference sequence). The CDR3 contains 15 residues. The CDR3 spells CGAPTPQTRQETQYF. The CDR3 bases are TGCGGTGCCCCGACTCCACAGACGAGACAAGAGACCCAGTACTTC.

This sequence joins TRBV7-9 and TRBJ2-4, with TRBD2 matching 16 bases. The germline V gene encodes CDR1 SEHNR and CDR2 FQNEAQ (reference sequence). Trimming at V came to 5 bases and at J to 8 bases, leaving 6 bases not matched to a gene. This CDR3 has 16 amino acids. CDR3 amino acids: CASSQGTSGGVDIQYF. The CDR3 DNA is TGTGCCAGCAGCCAAGGGACTAGCGGGGGGGTTGACATTCAGTACTTC.

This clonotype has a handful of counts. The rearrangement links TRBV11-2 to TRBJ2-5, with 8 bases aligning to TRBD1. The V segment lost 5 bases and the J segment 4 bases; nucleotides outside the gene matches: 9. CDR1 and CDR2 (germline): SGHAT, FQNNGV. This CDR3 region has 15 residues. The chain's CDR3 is CASSVQTGTGETQYF. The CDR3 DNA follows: TGTGCCAGCAGCGTACAAACCGGGACAGGAGAGACCCAGTACTTC. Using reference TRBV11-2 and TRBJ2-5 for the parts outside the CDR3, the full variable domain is EAGVAQSPRYKIIEKRQSVAFWCNPISGHATLYWYQQILGQGPKLLIQFQNNGVVDDSQLPKDRFSAERLKGVDSTLKIQPAKLEDSAVYLCASSVQTGTGETQYFGPGTRLLVL.

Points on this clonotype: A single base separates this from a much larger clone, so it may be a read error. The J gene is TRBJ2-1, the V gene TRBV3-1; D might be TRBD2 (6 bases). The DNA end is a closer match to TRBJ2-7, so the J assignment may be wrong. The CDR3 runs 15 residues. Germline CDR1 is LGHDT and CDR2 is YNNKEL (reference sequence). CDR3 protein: CASSQGAGPSNEQYF. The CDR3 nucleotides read TGTGCCAGCAGCCAAGGGGCGGGACCCAGCAATGAGCAGTACTTC.

CDR3 sequence (DNA): TGCAGTGCTAGAGAAACTAGCGGGAGGGCAAGGGTACGCTACAATGAGCAGTACTTC. Amino acids: CSARETSGRARVRYNEQYF. This chain joins TRBV20-1 and TRBJ2-1; 13 positions match TRBD2. The assigned J gene may be wrong: the sequence end matches TRBJ2-7 better. CDR1 and CDR2 (germline): DFQATT, SNEGSKA (reference sequence). The length of the CDR3 is 19 residues.

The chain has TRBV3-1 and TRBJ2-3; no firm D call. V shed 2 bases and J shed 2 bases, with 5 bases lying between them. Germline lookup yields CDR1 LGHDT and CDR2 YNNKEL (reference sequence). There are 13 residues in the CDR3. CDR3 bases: TGTGCCAGCAGCCAACGAAACACAGATACGCAGTATTTT. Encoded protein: CASSQRNTDTQYF.

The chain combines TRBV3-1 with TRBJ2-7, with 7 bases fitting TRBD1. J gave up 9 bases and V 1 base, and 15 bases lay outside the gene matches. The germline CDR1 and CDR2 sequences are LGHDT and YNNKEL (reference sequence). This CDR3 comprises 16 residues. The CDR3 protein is CASSQVQGTSNRGQYF. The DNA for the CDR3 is TGTGCCAGCAGCCAAGTACAGGGGACGTCGAACAGAGGGCAGTACTTC.

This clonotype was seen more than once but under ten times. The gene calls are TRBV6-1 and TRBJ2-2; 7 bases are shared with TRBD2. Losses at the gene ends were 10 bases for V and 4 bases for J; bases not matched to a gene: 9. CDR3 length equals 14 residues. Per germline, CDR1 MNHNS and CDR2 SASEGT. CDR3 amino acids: CATGTNSPTGELFF. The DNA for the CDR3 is TGTGCCACCGGGACTAACTCACCCACCGGGGAGCTGTTTTTT.

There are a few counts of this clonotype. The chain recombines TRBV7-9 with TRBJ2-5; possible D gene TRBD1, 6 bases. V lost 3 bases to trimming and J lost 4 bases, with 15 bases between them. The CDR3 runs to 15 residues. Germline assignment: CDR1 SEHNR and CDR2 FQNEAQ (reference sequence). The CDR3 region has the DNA TGTGCCAGCAGCTTGAACAGGGTTGTCGGAGAGACCCAGTACTTC. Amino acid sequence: CASSLNRVVGETQYF.